A selection of T cell receptor beta chains follows, all from one sample in a study of hypomethylating agent response in myelodysplastic syndrome. Method: immunoSEQ multiplex PCR; TCRdb's copy keeps in-frame clones and lacks some. The table shows approximately 4,200 clones, with roughly four fifths occurring only once. Sample: bone marrow, taken before or after starting hypomethylating agent treatment for myelodysplastic syndrome (not recorded which). These receptors were taken from a human donor with myelodysplastic syndrome. The CDR3 runs from the conserved cysteine through the conserved F or W. D genes are given only for firm matches. Rows may omit the clone size; those that give it use once, few, many or a size class.

-	TRBV9	TRBJ1-2	-	TGTGCCAGCAGCGTAGGGGCCCACTATGGCTACACCTTC	CASSVGAHYGYTF
-	TRBV19	TRBJ2-3	-	TGTGCCAGTAGTATAGAAGCTAGATCGGTGGGTCGCACAGATACGCAGTATTTT	CASSIEARSVGRTDTQYF
-	TRBV9	TRBJ2-5	-	TGTGCCAGCAGCCCACAAGACGGGGGTTGGGAGACCCAGTACTTC	CASSPQDGGWETQYF
-	TRBV7-2	TRBJ1-1	TRBD1	TGTGCCAGCAGCCATCCCGGGACAGGCACTGAAGCTTTCTTT	CASSHPGTGTEAFF
-	TRBV7-2	TRBJ1-5	TRBD1	TGTGCCAGCGGACAGGGGAAGAGCAATCAGCCCCAGCATTTT	CASGQGKSNQPQHF
-	TRBV9	TRBJ2-1	-	TGTGCCAGCAGCGTCGCCGGGACACTTTACAATGAGCAGTTCTTC	CASSVAGTLYNEQFF
-	TRBV6-6	TRBJ2-7	TRBD1	TGTGCCAGCAGGGAAGGGACAGGGGGAATCTACGAGCAGTACTTC	CASREGTGGIYEQYF
once	TRBV6-1	TRBJ1-1	-	TGTGCCAGCAGTGGGGGCACTGAAGCTTTCTTT	CASSGGTEAFF
-	TRBV5-1	TRBJ2-3	TRBD1	TGCGCCAGCAGCTTGGTCGGACAGGGTGGCACAGATACGCAGTATTTT	CASSLVGQGGTDTQYF
-	TRBV6-5	TRBJ1-2	-	TGTGCCAGCAGTTACGAACGGGGCGCCCCCGGCTATGGCTACACCTTC	CASSYERGAPGYGYTF
-	TRBV4-1	TRBJ2-5	-	TGCGCCAGCAGCCAAGTATCTGAGGGGTATGAAGAGACCCAGTACTTC	CASSQVSEGYEETQYF
-	TRBV7-8	TRBJ1-2	-	TGTGCCAGCAGCTTCCCTACCGGAAACCATGGCTACACCTTC	CASSFPTGNHGYTF
-	TRBV5-3	TRBJ2-7	TRBD1	TGTGCCAGAAGCTTGGCCTCGGGACAGGGTTTCCACGAGCAGTACTTC	CARSLASGQGFHEQYF
-	TRBV6-1	TRBJ1-5	-	TGTGCCAGCAGAGACCGCCGGTGGGAGCCCCAGCATTTT	CASRDRRWEPQHF
-	TRBV7-2	TRBJ2-2	-	TGTGCCAGCAGCTTCGACAGTTACACCGGGGAGCTGTTTTTT	CASSFDSYTGELFF
few	TRBV4-2	TRBJ1-3	TRBD1	TGTGCCAGCAGCCAAGATGGGGACAGGGCGTCGGGGAGGTCTGGAAACACCATATATTTT	CASSQDGDRASGRSGNTIYF
-	TRBV11-2	TRBJ1-6	TRBD1	TGTGCCAGCAGCTATGCTCGGACAGGGGGGCGATCACCCCTCCACTTT	CASSYARTGGRSPLHF
once	TRBV7-9	TRBJ1-4	TRBD1	TGTGCCAGCAGCCCGAAAGGGGGCTCTAATGAAAAACTGTTTTTT	CASSPKGGSNEKLFF
-	TRBV28	TRBJ2-3	-	TGTGCCAGCAGGTCCCCAAACGACCTCACAGATACGCAGTATTTT	CASRSPNDLTDTQYF
-	TRBV6-5	TRBJ2-7	TRBD1	TGTGCCAGCAGCACCGGGACAGGGGCCGAGCAGTACTTC	CASSTGTGAEQYF
-	TRBV4-1	TRBJ1-2	-	TGCGCCAGCAGCCGGGACGGCGGCTACACCTTC	CASSRDGGYTF
few	TRBV30	TRBJ2-5	TRBD2	TGTGCCTGGAGTGTAGGGGAGGGGACCCAGTACTTC	CAWSVGEGTQYF
-	TRBV4-2	TRBJ2-3	-	TGTGCCAGCAGCCCGCTTGAGGAGGGGGTCCCAGATACGCAGTATTTT	CASSPLEEGVPDTQYF
few	TRBV28	TRBJ2-3	-	TGTGCCAGCAGTTCCCCTCCTCAACTTACAGATACGCAGTATTTT	CASSSPPQLTDTQYF
-	TRBV19	TRBJ2-5	-	TGTGCCAGTAGCCCTCAGAGTCGGTGGGGAGAGACCCAGTACTTC	CASSPQSRWGETQYF
once	TRBV2	TRBJ2-3	-	TGTGCCAGCCTAAGGACGACGCGCGATGTGGATACGCAGTATTTT	CASLRTTRDVDTQYF
-	TRBV28	TRBJ1-4	-	TGTGCCAGCAGAAGTGCGGTCAGGGAACTGTTTTTT	CASRSAVRELFF
-	TRBV10-2	TRBJ2-3	-	TGCGCCAGCAGCTTTGGATCCGGGGGCACAGATACGCAGTATTTT	CASSFGSGGTDTQYF
-	TRBV28	TRBJ2-5	-	TGTGCCAGCAACACGCTTCAAGAGACCCAGTACTTC	CASNTLQETQYF
-	TRBV11-2	TRBJ2-7	-	TGTGCCAGCAGCCCCGGTGGGGGACTCTACGAGCAGTACTTC	CASSPGGGLYEQYF
-	TRBV28	TRBJ1-5	-	TGTGCCAGCAGTTTCCTGGATCAGCCCCAGCATTTT	CASSFLDQPQHF
-	TRBV5-1	TRBJ2-3	-	TGCGCCAGCAGCGACCCCTCGGGGAGCACAGATACGCAGTATTTT	CASSDPSGSTDTQYF
once	TRBV4-1	TRBJ1-5	-	TGCGCCAGCAGCCAAGTGCAGGGGTCCAATCAGCCCCAGCATTTT	CASSQVQGSNQPQHF
once	TRBV2	TRBJ1-2	-	TGTGCCAGCAGTGAAGCGCTTCAATCCGCGCGGGGGGCGATCTATGGCTACACCTTC	CASSEALQSARGAIYGYTF
-	TRBV5-1	TRBJ2-7	TRBD1	TGCGCCAGCAGCGTGGGACAGGGGTCGTACGAGCAGTACTTC	CASSVGQGSYEQYF
-	TRBV4-1	TRBJ2-5	TRBD1	TGCGCCAGCAGCCACGGCCCCCAAACAGGGGGCCCCCAAGAGACCCAGTACTTC	CASSHGPQTGGPQETQYF
-	TRBV11-2	TRBJ2-7	-	TGTGCCAGCAGCTTAGGGGCAGGGGCCTACGAGCAGTACTTC	CASSLGAGAYEQYF
once	TRBV10-3	TRBJ2-2	TRBD2	TGTGCCATCAGTGAGGTAGGACTAGCGGGGGACACGAACACCGGGGAGCTGTTTTTT	CAISEVGLAGDTNTGELFF
-	TRBV9	TRBJ2-3	-	TGTGCCAGCAGCGTATTTCAGGCCTCGGATACGCAGTATTTT	CASSVFQASDTQYF
-	TRBV13	TRBJ2-1	-	TGTGCCAGCAGCCAAGAGACCTCCTCCTACAATGAGCAGTTCTTC	CASSQETSSYNEQFF
-	TRBV5-1	TRBJ1-3	-	TGCGCCAGCAGCTTGGCAGTTAGCTCTGGAAACACCATATATTTT	CASSLAVSSGNTIYF
once	TRBV11-3	TRBJ2-5	-	TGTGCCAGCAGCCCGGGGTCAGAGACCCAGTACTTC	CASSPGSETQYF
-	TRBV13	TRBJ1-2	-	TGTGCCAGCAGCTCCCGACAGATCTATGGCTACACCTTC	CASSSRQIYGYTF
-	TRBV7-7	TRBJ2-5	TRBD1	TGTGCCAGCAGTCGGACAGGGGGCAGGGAGACCCAGTACTTC	CASSRTGGRETQYF